What follows describes a single TCR beta chain. This record belongs to a study of blood T cell repertoires in COVID-19. For the study at large: Samples taken during acute and convalescent COVID-19 were collected in the United States, Italy and Spain.

Germline CDR1 MNHEY, CDR2 SVGAGI. J was trimmed by 9 bases and V by 5 bases; bases with no gene match: 2. This CDR3 has 14 amino acids. In the original analysis: Nucleated cell number was recorded as an estimate derived from reference gene primer amplification. Libraries were prepared by immunoSEQ multiplex PCR; TCRdb keeps only in-frame clonotypes and omits some of them. V and J calls and clone size are as listed in that table; D and trimming were resolved from the DNA. Here the sample spans under 130,000 clones, approximately 80% being singletons. Material for sequencing was peripheral blood. The receptor was derived from an elderly woman with acute or convalescent COVID-19. The chain uses TRBV6-5 and TRBJ2-1, with TRBD2 matching 15 bases. As DNA, the CDR3 is TGTGCCAGCAGTCGGGGACTAGCGGGAGGTGAGCAGTTCTTC. Its protein product is CASSRGLAGGEQFF.